These 11 T cell receptor beta chains were all obtained from the same sample, sequenced in a study of cytomegalovirus exposure and HLA in healthy donors. Both 60 Vbeta primers and 13 Jbeta primers went into the PCR. Sequencing used immunoSEQ multiplex PCR; TCRdb keeps in-frame clones, though not all of them. Of approximately 140,000 clones detected, 60% to 85% appear once; the ten largest clones hold about 6.7%. What was sequenced was PBMCs. These receptors all stem from a woman aged 40 to 49 in good health and CMV-seropositive.

The genes are TRBV2 and TRBJ2-1; 15 bases fit TRBD2. The V and J ends lost 6 bases and 9 bases, in that order; junction bases with no gene match: 6. This CDR3 is built from 15 residues. Germline assignment: CDR1 SNHLY and CDR2 FYNNEI. The CDR3 nucleotides read TGTGCCAGCAGACCCGGACTAGCGGGGGGGTTTGAGCAGTTCTTC. Its protein is CASRPGLAGGFEQFF.

The chain employs TRBV19 and TRBJ1-3, with 7 bases matching TRBD1. Germline assignment: CDR1 LNHDA and CDR2 SQIVND (reference sequence). J lost 4 bases, V lost 5 bases, and 8 bases had no gene match. This CDR3 has 15 residues. In nucleotides, the CDR3 is TGTGCCAGTAGTTCACAGACAGGGCCGGGAAACACCATATATTTT. It specifies CASSSQTGPGNTIYF.

There are a few counts of this clone. The gene calls are TRBV30 and TRBJ2-4, with 12 bases aligning to TRBD2. Germline loops: CDR1 GTSNPN, CDR2 SVGIG (reference sequence). This CDR3 spans 18 amino acids. V lost 2 bases, J lost 1 base, and 9 bases stayed unmatched. CDR3 nucleotides: TGTGCCTGGAGTAAGCCGGGACTAGCGGGTGGGGCCAAAAACATTCAGTACTTC. Translated, it gives CAWSKPGLAGGAKNIQYF.

The chain has TRBV19 and TRBJ1-1, with a weak D call TRBD1 (6 bases). The germline gives CDR1 LNHDA, CDR2 SQIVND (reference sequence). The CDR3 extends over 14 amino acids. V lost 7 bases, J lost 8 bases, and 20 bases lay in between. In DNA form, the CDR3 reads TGTGCCAGTACCGAGATGACAGGTACCCTGGAAGCTTTCTTT. This codes for CASTEMTGTLEAFF.

This clone appeared a single time. The chain employs TRBV5-1 and TRBJ1-1, with TRBD1 identical over 10 bases. The CDR3 has 16 amino acids. J gave up 0 bases and V 2 bases, and 4 bases lay outside the gene matches. The germline V gene encodes CDR1 SGHRS and CDR2 YFSETQ. DNA for the CDR3: TGCGCCAGCAGCTTTGGGGACAGGGGTTTGAACACTGAAGCTTTCTTT. The encoded protein is CASSFGDRGLNTEAFF.

There are a few counts of this clone. This chain joins TRBV6-1 and TRBJ1-4; 9 bases are a match to TRBD1. Looked up from germline, CDR1 is MNHNS and CDR2 is SASEGT. After removal of 2 bases from V and 5 bases from J, the junction contained 0 bases not matched to a gene. The length of the CDR3 is 14 residues. The CDR3 DNA reads TGTGCCAGCAGTGAAACAGGGGGCAATGAAAAACTGTTTTTT. Encoded protein: CASSETGGNEKLFF.

The genes are TRBV19 and TRBJ1-1; 8 nucleotides line up with TRBD1. V lost 7 bases to trimming and J lost 4 bases; unmatched junction nucleotides: 11. Germline V gene lookup returns CDR1 LNHDA and CDR2 SQIVND (reference sequence). This CDR3 is 15 amino acids long. CDR3 DNA: TGTGCCAGTAATTCGCAGGGGGCTATGGGCACTGAAGCTTTCTTT. Translation: CASNSQGAMGTEAFF.

The chain couples TRBV19 to TRBJ1-3; D possibly corresponds to TRBD1 (6 bases). Germline values: CDR1 LNHDA, CDR2 SQIVND (reference sequence). CDR3 size: 15 residues. V was cut by 6 bases and J by 3 bases, with 15 bases left in between. For the CDR3, the DNA is TGTGCCAGTAGCCAACAGGGTTTGATTGGAAACACCATATATTTT. Its protein is CASSQQGLIGNTIYF. The complete variable domain, with remaining parts taken from reference TRBV19 and TRBJ1-3, reads DGGITQSPKYLFRKEGQNVTLSCEQNLNHDAMYWYRQDPGQGLRLIYYSQIVNDFQKGDIAEGYSVSREKKESFPLTVTSAQKNPTAFYLCASSQQGLIGNTIYFGEGSWLTVV.

The chain employs TRBV10-3 and TRBJ2-3; D is ambiguous. The V end lost 6 bases, the J end lost 6 bases, and 19 bases lay between the germline ends. This CDR3 contains 15 residues. Germline V lookup: CDR1 ENHRY, CDR2 SYGVKD. The CDR3 protein is CAISDLGFLSDTQYF. Written as DNA, the CDR3 is TGTGCCATCAGCGATCTAGGATTTTTATCGGATACGCAGTATTTT.

The chain is built from TRBV9 and TRBJ1-4; D not resolved. The germline gives CDR1 SGDLS, CDR2 YYNGEE. The CDR3 is made up of 17 amino acids. V lost 0 bases to trimming and J lost 2 bases, with 14 bases between them. In DNA form, the CDR3 reads TGTGCCAGCAGCGTAGGATCGGTTCTGACTACTAATGAAAAACTGTTTTTT. This encodes CASSVGSVLTTNEKLFF.

The rearrangement uses TRBV13 and TRBJ2-2, with 7 nucleotides matching TRBD1. The CDR3 spans 16 residues. The V segment lost 4 bases and the J segment 3 bases; nucleotides outside the gene matches: 8. The germline CDR1 and CDR2 sequences are PRHDT and FYEKMQ (reference sequence). The CDR3, as DNA: TGTGCCAGCAGCTCAACCGGGACAGAATACACCGGGGAGCTGTTTTTT. Its protein is CASSSTGTEYTGELFF.